The entry that follows covers one T cell receptor beta chain sequence. The sample holds a few counts of this clonotype. Its antigen specificity is not known. Per-base qualities were not stored, and no clone one base away is much larger. The study was a case-control design nested within a healthcare worker cohort in London, UK, with weekly nasopharyngeal swab PCR tests and blood sampling. Healthcare workers were recruited between 23 and 31 March 2020, during the week of the UK lockdown, and were followed weekly for up to about 15 weeks. The sample belongs to a study of early T cells in non-severe SARS-CoV-2 infection (dated by TCRdb to about 2021). About the investigation overall: TCR sequencing used bulk RNA from unsorted whole blood, so alpha and beta chains could not be paired.

The paper's findings and limits, for the study overall: VDJdb matching was skewed toward anti-spike CD8 responses and likely underestimated virus-specific expansions by missing private and CD4 specificities.

Spanning cysteine to phenylalanine, the CDR3 consists of 15 amino acids. Only the CDR3 DNA is retained, 45 bases long and in frame from the first base. The junction carries 15 bases between V and J, which are trimmed by 3 bases and 2 bases respectively. Taken from the germline V gene (reference sequence), the CDR1 and CDR2 loops are DFQATT and SNEGSKA. Receptor libraries were prepared by 5' RACE. Data came from a NextSeq 500. In the TCR library protocol, unique molecular identifiers were attached to individual cDNA molecules to correct for PCR bias and sequencing error. TCR alpha and beta chains were both sequenced, and the abundances of alpha and beta sequences in each sample were closely correlated with each other. The authors' pipeline ran thus. Decombinator V4 was used to annotate the V gene, J gene and CDR3 of the TCR sequences. TCRs were defined as expanded if a significant change between any two time points was detected under a Poisson model with p below 0.0001. TCR abundances were normalised to the total number of TCRs sequenced per sample and expressed as counts per million. MAIT TCRs were defined by TRAV1-2 paired with TRAJ12, TRAJ20 or TRAJ33, and iNKT TCRs by TRAV10 paired with TRAJ18. A search of VDJdb, accessed on 1 November 2021, was run for TCRs annotated to CMV, EBV and SARS-CoV-2, with TCRs annotated for multiple antigens excluded. TCRdb reanalyzed the raw reads on its own, using fastp at Q25 for trimming and MiXCR for clone calling, and kept in-frame beta chains. Rows with one shared CDR3 protein collapse into an entry with the most common genes and DNA. TCRdb, not the authors, supplied the V and J calls. The sample table records about 64,000 distinct CDR3 sequences; over 10% of these occur just once. The top ten hold about 4% of the sample.

The chain uses TRBV20-1 and TRBJ2-3; the D gene is tentatively TRBD1 or TRBD2, each matching 5 bases. This receptor was obtained from an adult who was a healthcare worker with PCR-confirmed SARS-CoV-2 infection or an uninfected control (not recorded which). The sequenced material came from whole blood. The nucleotide sequence reads as follows: TGCAGTGCTAGGCCCGGGACGGAATACACAGATACGCAGTATTTT. It encodes CSARPGTEYTDTQYF.